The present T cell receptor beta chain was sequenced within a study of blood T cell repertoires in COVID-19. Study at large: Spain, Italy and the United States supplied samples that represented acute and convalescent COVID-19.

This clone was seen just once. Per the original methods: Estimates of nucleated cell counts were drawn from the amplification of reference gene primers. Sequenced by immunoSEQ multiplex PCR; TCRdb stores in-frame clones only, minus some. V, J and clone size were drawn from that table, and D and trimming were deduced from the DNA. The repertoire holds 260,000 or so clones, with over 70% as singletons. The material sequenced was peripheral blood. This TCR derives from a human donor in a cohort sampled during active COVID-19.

The CDR3 DNA follows: TGTGCCAGCAGTGGCACGGGACAGGGGTCCGACGAGCAGTACTTC. This translates into CASSGTGQGSDEQYF. The rearrangement links TRBV25-1 to TRBJ2-7; 10 nucleotides line up with TRBD1. The CDR3 is 15 residues long. V shed 4 bases and J 5 bases; nucleotides not matched to a gene: 8. Germline loops: CDR1 MGHDK, CDR2 SYGVNS.